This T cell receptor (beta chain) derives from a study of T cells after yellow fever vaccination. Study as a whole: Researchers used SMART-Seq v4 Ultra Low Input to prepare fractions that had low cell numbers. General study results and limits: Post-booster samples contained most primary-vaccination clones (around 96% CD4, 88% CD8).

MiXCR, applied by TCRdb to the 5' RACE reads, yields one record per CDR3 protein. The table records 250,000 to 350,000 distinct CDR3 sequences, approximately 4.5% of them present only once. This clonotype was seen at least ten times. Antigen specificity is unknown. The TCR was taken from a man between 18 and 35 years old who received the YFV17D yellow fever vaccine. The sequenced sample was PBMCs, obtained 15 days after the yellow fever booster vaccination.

This CDR3 reads CSVDVASGGASYNEQFF. The CDR3 DNA reads as TGCAGCGTTGATGTCGCTAGCGGGGGGGCAAGCTACAATGAGCAGTTCTTC. The chain recombines TRBV29-1 with TRBJ2-1, with 12 bases fitting TRBD2. CDR1 SQVTM and CDR2 ANQGSEA come from the germline V gene. CDR3 length equals 17 residues. Unmatched junction bases numbered 9, after V lost 3 bases and J lost 3 bases.